This T cell receptor (beta chain) stems from a study of CD8+CD57+ T cells in acquired aplastic anemia (dated by TCRdb to about 2018). Looking at the study overall: DNA extracted from sorted CD4+ and CD8+ cells had a mean of around 3.3 ug, with a range of roughly 0.18 to 27.4 ug. CD8+CD57+ expansion was defined as frequency above the mean frequency observed in healthy subjects. Paper-wide results and their limitations: Some 30 CD8+ CDR3 sequences were found to be shared between patients and controls, but these sequences appeared to be highly expressed in patients and within the immunodominant clones of the patients. CD8+ Simpson's diversity did not differ significantly between patients and healthy controls (P=0.060).

Concerning this clonotype itself: There is no known antigen for this receptor. The junction departs from the called germline gene at one end, perhaps through a read error.

TCR beta VDJ combination and CDR3 sequence profiling used genomic DNA as the template. An Illumina HiSeq 2000 was used for TCR repertoire sequencing. The paper's processing steps were these. TRBV/TRBJ rearrangement plots, CDR3 size and DJ length profiles, and Simpson's diversity index were used to evaluate the repertoires. The most abundant DNA sequence in the deep sequencing data was defined as the immunodominant clone. CDR3 amino acid sequences were screened for sharing across subjects and compared with published repertoires and the VDJdb database. The public reads were reanalyzed by TCRdb: fastp trimming at Q25, MiXCR alignment, in-frame beta chains only. Rows are unified per CDR3 protein, each entry keeping the most common DNA and genes. TCRdb, rather than the study authors, made the V and J calls. The sample table shows under 200,000 distinct CDR3 sequences, and around half are seen once. Roughly 30% of the sample is taken by the ten largest.

Patients chosen for sequencing had shown expansion of CD8+CD57+ cells by flow cytometry. Every patient had a diagnosis of severe acquired aplastic anemia based on International Study of Aplastic Anemia and Agranulocytosis and Camitta criteria. At the time blood was sampled, none of the patients had received any therapy. TCR repertoires of sorted CD4+ and CD8+ blood T cells from severe aplastic anemia patients and healthy subjects were deep-sequenced in the study. Patients were enrolled in the USA under clinicaltrials.gov protocols 00001620, 01623167, 00001397, 00071045, 00081523 and 00961064. Ficoll-Paque density gradient centrifugation was used to isolate peripheral blood mononuclear cells. Before DNA extraction, CD4+ and CD8+ T cells were sorted with FACS or magnetic beads. From the cysteine up to the phenylalanine, the CDR3 has a length of 14 residues. Of all the DNA, just the CDR3 is kept, 42 bases in frame from base 1.

The receptor chain draws on TRBV12-3 or TRBV12-4 and TRBJ1-1; TRBD1 is perhaps the D gene, given 6 matching bases. Input material: sorted CD4+, CD8+, or CD8+CD57+ T cells (not recorded which) from PBMCs. This clonotype was obtained from a human donor with aplastic anemia. The CDR3 is CASSLGGLYTEASF. The nucleotide sequence reads as follows: TGTGCCAGCAGTTTAGGGGGGCTTTACACTGAAGCTTCCTTT.